The T cell receptor (beta chain) described here comes from a study of T cell repertoires in cytomegalovirus infection. Study context: Recently identified HLA-C-restricted CMV epitopes and well-studied HLA-B-restricted CMV epitopes were used by the study. Public TCR beta signatures marked donors with CMV infection and the matching HLA. General study points: The study found HLA-C-restricted CMV-specific TCR beta clonotypes dominating the ex vivo response. Cumulative public TCR beta family frequency identified carriers of CMV plus the relevant HLA.

V was cut by 0 bases and J by 13 bases, with 18 bases left in between. From germline, CDR1 is WNHNN and CDR2 SYGVQD (reference sequence). The CDR3 spans 14 residues. TCRdb analysed the reads with MiXCR anew, one entry per CDR3 protein. The repertoire consists of 650,000 to 850,000 distinct CDR3 sequences, with approximately 32% occurring once and the leading ten covering about an eighth. As concerns this clonotype: Its target is unknown.

V is TRBV10-1 and J is TRBJ2-5; possibly TRBD1 for D (6 bases). The sample here was cultured CD8+ T cells from PBMCs, taken from culture after CMV antigen stimulation. The clonotype originates from a human donor in good health (CMV status not recorded). Some clones in this sample may be carry-over from other donors' samples. For the CDR3, the DNA is TGCGCCAGCAGTGAGTCCCCTGGACAGTCTAAACTGTACTTC. This codes for CASSESPGQSKLYF.